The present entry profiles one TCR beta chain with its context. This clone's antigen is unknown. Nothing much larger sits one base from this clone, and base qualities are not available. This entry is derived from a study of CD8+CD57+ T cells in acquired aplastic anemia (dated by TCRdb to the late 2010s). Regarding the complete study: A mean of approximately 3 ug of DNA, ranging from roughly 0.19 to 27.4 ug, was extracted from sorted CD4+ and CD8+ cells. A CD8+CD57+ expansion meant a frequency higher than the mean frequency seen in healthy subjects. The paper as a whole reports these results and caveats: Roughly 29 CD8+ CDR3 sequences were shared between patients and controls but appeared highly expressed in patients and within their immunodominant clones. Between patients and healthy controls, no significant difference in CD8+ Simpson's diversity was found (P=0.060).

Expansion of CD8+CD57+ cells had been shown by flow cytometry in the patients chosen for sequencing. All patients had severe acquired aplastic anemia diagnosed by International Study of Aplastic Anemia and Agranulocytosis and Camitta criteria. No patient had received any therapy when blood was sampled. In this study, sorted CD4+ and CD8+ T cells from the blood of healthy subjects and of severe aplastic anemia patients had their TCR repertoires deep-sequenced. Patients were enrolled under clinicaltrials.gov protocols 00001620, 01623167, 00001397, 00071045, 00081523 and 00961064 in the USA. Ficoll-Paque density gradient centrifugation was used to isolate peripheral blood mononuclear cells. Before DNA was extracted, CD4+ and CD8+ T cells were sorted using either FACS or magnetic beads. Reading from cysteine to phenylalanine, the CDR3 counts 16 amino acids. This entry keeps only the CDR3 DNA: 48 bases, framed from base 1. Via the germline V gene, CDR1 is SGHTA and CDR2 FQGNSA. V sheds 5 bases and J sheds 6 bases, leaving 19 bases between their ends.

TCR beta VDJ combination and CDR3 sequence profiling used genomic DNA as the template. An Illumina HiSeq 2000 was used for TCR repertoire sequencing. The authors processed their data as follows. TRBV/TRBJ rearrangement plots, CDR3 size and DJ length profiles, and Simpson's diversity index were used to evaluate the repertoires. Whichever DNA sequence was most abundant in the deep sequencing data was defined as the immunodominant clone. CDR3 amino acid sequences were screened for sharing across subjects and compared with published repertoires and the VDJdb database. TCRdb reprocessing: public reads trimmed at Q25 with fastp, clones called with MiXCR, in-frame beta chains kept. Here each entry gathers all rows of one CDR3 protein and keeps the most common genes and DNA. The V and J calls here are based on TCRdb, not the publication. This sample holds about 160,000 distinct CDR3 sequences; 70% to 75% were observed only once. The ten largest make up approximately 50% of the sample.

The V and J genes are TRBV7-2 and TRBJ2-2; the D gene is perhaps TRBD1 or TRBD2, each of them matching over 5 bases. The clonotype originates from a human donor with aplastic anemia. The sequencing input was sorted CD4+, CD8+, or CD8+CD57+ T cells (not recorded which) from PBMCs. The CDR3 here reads CASSPLGAPVAGELFF. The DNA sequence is TGTGCCAGCAGCCCCCTCGGGGCCCCGGTCGCCGGGGAGCTGTTTTTT.